Shown below are 3 T cell receptor beta chains from a single sample sequenced in a study of CD4 T cells in relation to SARS-CoV-2 and coronaviruses. CD4+ T cells from unexposed donors were obtained before the COVID-19 pandemic (2011-2018). After less than 11 days of culture, CD4+ T cells were isolated. Profiled with immunoSEQ multiplex PCR; TCRdb holds only in-frame clones, not every one. The sample has around 18,000 clones, over 60% seen once. Their antigen targets remain unknown. Input material: CD4+ T cells from PBMCs, cultured in vitro. These receptors came from a human donor in good health.

The rearrangement links TRBV28 to TRBJ2-2; D may be TRBD1 (6 bases). The CDR3 totals 15 residues. Germline CDR1 is MDHEN and CDR2 is SYDVKM. The V and J ends lost 2 bases and 2 bases respectively, with 9 bases between them. CDR3 region: CASSLPGDNTGELFF. DNA of the CDR3: TGTGCCAGCAGTTTACCAGGGGACAACACCGGGGAGCTGTTTTTT.

Of note for this clone: One end of the junction does not line up with germline, which may come from a read error. V gene TRBV5-1 combines with J gene TRBJ2-7; 8 bases match TRBD2. The CDR3 covers 12 residues. CDR1 is SGHRS, CDR2 YFSETQ, per germline. The CDR3 loop is CASSLEAGTSVF. Written as DNA, the CDR3 is TGCGCCAGCAGCTTGGAAGCCGGGACTAGTGTCTTC.

By sample fraction, this clone is hyperexpanded. The chain is built from TRBV2 and TRBJ2-1, with 7 nucleotides matching TRBD1. Germline CDR1 SNHLY, CDR2 FYNNEI. V was clipped by 0 bases and J by 4 bases; unmatched bases: 3. The CDR3 covers 15 residues. CDR3 in DNA: TGTGCCAGCAGTGAAGCTGGGACAGCTTACAATGAGCAGTTCTTC. This sequence encodes CASSEAGTAYNEQFF.